Each of the 25 T cell receptor beta chains below was sequenced from the same sample in a study of blood T cell repertoires in COVID-19. The method was immunoSEQ multiplex PCR; TCRdb's version includes in-frame clones alone and lacks a portion of them. The sample carries about 73,000 clones, 60% to 80% recorded once. The sample was peripheral blood. These receptors were taken from a man between 65 and 85 years old with COVID-19, enrolled during active disease.

The V call is TRBV27, the J call TRBJ2-7; 8 positions agree with TRBD1. Germline V lookup: CDR1 MNHEY, CDR2 SMNVEV (reference sequence). This CDR3 region has 15 residues. Trimming cost V 7 bases and J 5 bases; bases outside gene matches: 13. CDR3 sequence reads: CASTRTGNFVHEQYF. The CDR3 DNA is TGTGCCAGCACCCGGACAGGGAATTTTGTCCACGAGCAGTACTTC.

The rearrangement joins TRBV4-3 to TRBJ1-2; maybe TRBD1 (5 bases). V was cut by 0 bases and J by 4 bases, with 15 bases left in between. Germline CDR1 is LGHNA and CDR2 is YSLEER. The CDR3 is made up of 16 amino acids. CDR3 sequence reads: CASSQDILQGLYGYTF. The CDR3 DNA follows: TGCGCCAGCAGCCAAGATATCCTCCAGGGTCTCTATGGCTACACCTTC.

The genes are TRBV30 and TRBJ1-5, with TRBD1 matching 10 bases. The trim removed 5 bases at V and 7 bases at J, leaving 5 bases unmatched. Germline assignment: CDR1 GTSNPN and CDR2 SVGIG (reference sequence). The CDR3 runs 13 residues. The CDR3, as DNA: TGTGCCTGGGACAGGGGGCGCGAACAGCCCCAGCATTTT. As protein: CAWDRGREQPQHF.

This clone appeared a few times. The chain combines TRBV27 with TRBJ1-1, with 10 bases fitting TRBD1. The CDR3 contains 14 residues. CDR1 is MNHEY and CDR2 is SMNVEV in the germline V gene (reference sequence). V shed 3 bases and J 4 bases; nucleotides not matched to a gene: 2. The CDR3 loop is CASSFRDRGTEAFF. The DNA for the CDR3 is TGTGCCAGCAGTTTTAGGGACAGGGGCACTGAAGCTTTCTTT.

The chain employs TRBV27 and TRBJ1-1; D unresolved. The CDR3 is made up of 13 amino acids. CDR1 and CDR2 from the germline V gene are MNHEY and SMNVEV (reference sequence). V lost 7 bases and J lost 1, with 10 bases in between. The CDR3 DNA follows: TGTGCCAGCAAGGTGGGAGCGAACACTGAAGCTTTCTTT. This translates into CASKVGANTEAFF.

This clone was observed once. This chain connects TRBV18 to TRBJ1-2; possible D gene TRBD1, 5 bases. This CDR3 comprises 14 residues. Germline CDR1 and CDR2: KGHSH and LQKENI. V was clipped by 1 base and J by 1 base, with 7 bases between them. The CDR3 nucleotides read TGTGCCAGCTCACCACAGGGGCTTAACTATGGCTACACCTTC. It encodes CASSPQGLNYGYTF.

This clone has a single count. The gene calls are TRBV14 and TRBJ2-1; D is undetermined. The CDR3 totals 15 residues. The germline CDR1 and CDR2 sequences are SGHDN and FVKESK. Trimming left V 0 bases short and J 3 bases short, with 9 bases between. The CDR3 loop is CASSQDDASYNEQFF. In nucleotides, the CDR3 is TGTGCCAGCAGCCAAGACGATGCTAGCTACAATGAGCAGTTCTTC.

Of note for this clone: The same CDR3 also results from other DNA sequences found in this sample. The rearrangement links TRBV7-9 to TRBJ2-3, with a weak D call TRBD2 (5 bases). This CDR3 is 13 amino acids long. Germline-derived CDR1 and CDR2 are SEHNR and FQNEAQ (reference sequence). Trimming took 5 bases from V and 4 from J, leaving 10 bases between them. CDR3 loop: CASSPRGPDTQYF. Here the CDR3 DNA reads TGTGCCAGCAGCCCTCGCGGGCCAGATACGCAGTATTTT. Full variable domain (rest looked up from reference TRBV7-9 and TRBJ2-3): DTGVSQNPRHKITKRGQNVTFRCDPISEHNRLYWYRQTLGQGPEFLTYFQNEAQLEKSRLLSDRFSAERPKGSFSTLEIQRTEQGDSAMYLCASSPRGPDTQYFGPGTRLTVL.

The chain employs TRBV19 and TRBJ2-2, with 7 bases identical to TRBD1. The J segment lost 4 bases and the V segment lost 8 bases, leaving 10 bases of the junction unmatched. The CDR3 spans 15 residues. The germline CDR1 and CDR2 sequences are LNHDA and SQIVND (reference sequence). This chain's CDR3 is CASEVTGSFTGELFF. The CDR3 DNA reads TGTGCCAGTGAGGTGACAGGGTCGTTCACCGGGGAGCTGTTTTTT.

The genes are TRBV4-2 and TRBJ1-3; the D gene is possibly TRBD1 (5 bases). V lost 7 bases and J 2 bases, leaving 12 bases between the germline ends. Germline V gene sequence: CDR1 LGHNA, CDR2 YNFKEQ. CDR3 length equals 14 residues. The CDR3 here is CASTSGIPGNTIYF. CDR3 nucleotides: TGTGCCAGCACCTCAGGGATCCCTGGAAACACCATATATTTT.

The chain combines TRBV11-2 with TRBJ2-3, with TRBD1 identical over 9 bases. From germline, CDR1 is SGHAT and CDR2 FQNNGV. V lost 5 bases, J lost 6 bases, and 6 bases stayed unmatched. The CDR3 is 14 residues long. For the CDR3, the DNA is TGTGCCAGCAGCCCCGACAGGGGGTTTGATACGCAGTATTTT. Protein sequence: CASSPDRGFDTQYF.

This clone came up once. V and J are TRBV14 and TRBJ1-2; TRBD1 aligns across 8 bases. Trimming cost V 5 bases and J 8 bases; bases outside gene matches: 7. Germline CDR1 is SGHDN and CDR2 is FVKESK. The CDR3 runs to 13 residues. The CDR3, as DNA: TGTGCCAGCAGCAAACTGACAGGGGTCGGCTACACCTTC. As protein: CASSKLTGVGYTF.

This clone was counted only a few times. This chain connects TRBV27 to TRBJ1-6, with 7 bases matching TRBD1. The CDR3 sequence is 19 residues long. Germline values: CDR1 MNHEY, CDR2 SMNVEV (reference sequence). J was trimmed by 0 bases and V by 3 bases; bases with no gene match: 11. The CDR3 spells CASSFARGGPSSYNSPLHF. Here the CDR3 DNA reads TGTGCCAGCAGTTTTGCGCGAGGGGGCCCTAGCTCCTATAATTCACCCCTCCACTTT.

V is TRBV7-8 and J is TRBJ2-3, with 7 nucleotides matching TRBD2. Germline CDR1 and CDR2: SGHVS and FQNEAQ. The junction had 9 bases not matched to a gene; V was cut back by 5 bases and J by 4 bases. This CDR3 contains 15 residues. CDR3 loop: CASSPRELSADTQYF. CDR3 nucleotides: TGTGCCAGCAGCCCGCGGGAGTTGTCGGCAGATACGCAGTATTTT.

This chain uses TRBV19 with TRBJ1-1; D remains ambiguous. The CDR3 spans 14 residues. Looked up from germline, CDR1 is LNHDA and CDR2 is SQIVND (reference sequence). V dropped 7 bases and J dropped 10 bases, with 22 bases sitting between them. The CDR3 region has the DNA TGTGCCAGTACCACGACCCGGAAGGGAGGTTTAGCTTTCTTT. Residues: CASTTTRKGGLAFF.

This rearrangement joins TRBV30 to TRBJ1-5; 7 nucleotides align to TRBD1. With 1 base clipped from V and 6 bases from J, the junction kept 9 bases outside the gene matches. The CDR3 length is 15 residues. Looked up from germline, CDR1 is GTSNPN and CDR2 is SVGIG (reference sequence). This CDR3 reads CAWSGGTVSGQPQHF. CDR3 nucleotide sequence: TGTGCCTGGAGTGGAGGGACAGTTAGCGGTCAGCCCCAGCATTTT.

The chain recombines TRBV9 with TRBJ2-7; tentative D call: TRBD2 (6 bases). This CDR3 region has 15 residues. V shed 2 bases and J shed 2 bases, with 14 bases lying between them. Germline values: CDR1 SGDLS, CDR2 YYNGEE. This chain's CDR3 is CASSVTAGQAYEQYF. The DNA for the CDR3 is TGTGCCAGCAGCGTTACAGCGGGCCAGGCCTACGAGCAGTACTTC.

The chain combines TRBV12-3 or TRBV12-4 with TRBJ1-2, with D possibly being TRBD1 (6 bases). V dropped 4 bases and J dropped 7 bases, with 13 bases sitting between them. This CDR3 has 13 amino acids. Written as DNA, the CDR3 is TGTGCCAGCAGTTCAGGGGAATCCTTTGGCTACACCTTC. It specifies CASSSGESFGYTF.

The gene calls are TRBV30 and TRBJ2-3; 9 nucleotides agree with TRBD2. J was trimmed by 3 bases and V by 0 bases; bases with no gene match: 13. This CDR3 contains 18 residues. Germline assignment: CDR1 GTSNPN and CDR2 SVGIG (reference sequence). As DNA, the CDR3 is TGTGCCTGGAGTGTTTGGGCGGGAGGGCCCGAGTTGACAGATACGCAGTATTTT. Amino acid sequence: CAWSVWAGGPELTDTQYF.

The V and J genes are TRBV21-1 and TRBJ2-7; TRBD1, the table's D call, lacks a check against the DNA. TRBV21-1 is listed as a pseudogene. The CDR3 spans 16 residues. CDR3 DNA: TGTGCCAGCAGCAAAGCTAGTTTCCAGGGATCCTACGAGCAGTACTTC. It codes for CASSKASFQGSYEQYF.

The V gene is TRBV19, the J gene TRBJ1-4; the match to TRBD1 covers 9 bases. With 6 bases clipped from V and 0 bases from J, the junction kept 2 bases outside the gene matches. Germline assignment: CDR1 LNHDA and CDR2 SQIVND (reference sequence). The CDR3 has 15 amino acids. CDR3 amino acids: CASSGTGTTNEKLFF. The CDR3 coding sequence is TGTGCCAGTAGCGGGACAGGGACAACTAATGAAAAACTGTTTTTT.

This clone was counted between two and nine times. V is TRBV11-2 and J is TRBJ2-7; D is possibly TRBD2 (5 bases). Trimming removed 5 bases at V and 4 bases at J, with 15 bases between. Germline values: CDR1 SGHAT, CDR2 FQNNGV. The CDR3 covers 14 residues. The CDR3 spells CASSPLGSLYEQYF. CDR3 DNA sequence: TGTGCCAGCAGCCCGCTGGGGAGCCTTTACGAGCAGTACTTC.

This clone was counted once. J is TRBJ2-7 and V is TRBV6-5; D gene uncertain. Trimming stripped 0 bases from V and 0 bases from J, with 6 bases between. Germline-derived CDR1 and CDR2 are MNHEY and SVGAGI. The CDR3 runs 14 residues. The CDR3 region is CASSYSPSSYEQYF. The CDR3 DNA follows: TGTGCCAGCAGTTACTCGCCGAGCTCCTACGAGCAGTACTTC.

This clone was picked up a small number of times. This chain uses TRBV18 with TRBJ1-5; D gene ambiguous. Germline CDR1 reads KGHSH; CDR2 reads LQKENI. V was cut by 2 bases and J by 5 bases, with 10 bases left in between. The CDR3 contains 14 residues. The CDR3 coding sequence is TGTGCCAGCTCACCAAGGGCCGGGGATCAGCCCCAGCATTTT. Its translation is CASSPRAGDQPQHF.

This chain joins TRBV5-6 and TRBJ2-6; weak D call: TRBD1 (6 bases). CDR3 length: 18 residues. Trimming cost V 5 bases and J 0 bases, with 18 bases left between them. From germline, CDR1 is SGHDT and CDR2 YYEEEE. CDR3 DNA: TGTGCCAGCAGTAGGAGTACAGGGTTAGACTCTGGGGCCAACGTCCTGACTTTC. Translation gives CASSRSTGLDSGANVLTF.